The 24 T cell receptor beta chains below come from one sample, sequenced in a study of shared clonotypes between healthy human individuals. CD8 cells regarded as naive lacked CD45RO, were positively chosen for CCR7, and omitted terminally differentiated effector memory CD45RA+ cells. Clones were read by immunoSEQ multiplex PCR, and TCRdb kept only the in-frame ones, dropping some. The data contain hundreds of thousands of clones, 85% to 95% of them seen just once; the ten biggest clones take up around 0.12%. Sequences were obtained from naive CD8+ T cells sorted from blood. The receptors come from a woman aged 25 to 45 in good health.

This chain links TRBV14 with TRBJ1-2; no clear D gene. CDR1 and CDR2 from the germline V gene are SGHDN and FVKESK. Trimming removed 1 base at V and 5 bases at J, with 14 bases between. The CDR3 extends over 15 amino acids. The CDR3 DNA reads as TGTGCCAGCAGCCAAGGGGGTTTCGGGTGGTATGGCTACACCTTC. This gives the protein CASSQGGFGWYGYTF.

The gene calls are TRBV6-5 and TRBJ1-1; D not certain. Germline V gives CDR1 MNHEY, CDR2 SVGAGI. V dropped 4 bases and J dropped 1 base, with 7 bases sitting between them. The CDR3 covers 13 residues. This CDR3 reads CASSFTANTEAFF. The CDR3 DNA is TGTGCCAGCAGTTTCACCGCGAACACTGAAGCTTTCTTT.

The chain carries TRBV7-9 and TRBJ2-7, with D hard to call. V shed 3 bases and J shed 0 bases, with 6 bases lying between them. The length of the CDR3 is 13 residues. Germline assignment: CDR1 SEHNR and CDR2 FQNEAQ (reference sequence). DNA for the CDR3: TGTGCCAGCAGCTTCCCCAGCTCCTACGAGCAGTACTTC. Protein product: CASSFPSSYEQYF. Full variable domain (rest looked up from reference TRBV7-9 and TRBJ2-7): DTGVSQNPRHKITKRGQNVTFRCDPISEHNRLYWYRQTLGQGPEFLTYFQNEAQLEKSRLLSDRFSAERPKGSFSTLEIQRTEQGDSAMYLCASSFPSSYEQYFGPGTRLTVT.

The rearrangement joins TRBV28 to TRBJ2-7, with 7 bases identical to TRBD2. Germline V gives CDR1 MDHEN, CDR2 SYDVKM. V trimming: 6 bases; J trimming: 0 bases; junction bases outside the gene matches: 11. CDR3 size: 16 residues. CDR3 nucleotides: TGTGCCAGCAGCTCCCTAGCGGCGGACCTCTCCTACGAGCAGTACTTC. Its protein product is CASSSLAADLSYEQYF.

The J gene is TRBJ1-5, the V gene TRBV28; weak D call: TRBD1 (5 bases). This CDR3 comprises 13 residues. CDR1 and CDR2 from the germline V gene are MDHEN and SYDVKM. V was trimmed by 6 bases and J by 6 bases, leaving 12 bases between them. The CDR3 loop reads CASRPGPSQPQHF. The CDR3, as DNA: TGTGCCAGCAGACCAGGGCCTAGTCAGCCCCAGCATTTT.

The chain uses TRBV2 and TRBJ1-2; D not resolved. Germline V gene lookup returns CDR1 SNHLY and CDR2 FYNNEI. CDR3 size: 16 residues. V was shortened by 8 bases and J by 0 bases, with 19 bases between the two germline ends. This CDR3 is CASFGRGSGANYGYTF. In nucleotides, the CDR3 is TGTGCCAGCTTTGGGCGAGGCAGCGGAGCTAACTATGGCTACACCTTC.

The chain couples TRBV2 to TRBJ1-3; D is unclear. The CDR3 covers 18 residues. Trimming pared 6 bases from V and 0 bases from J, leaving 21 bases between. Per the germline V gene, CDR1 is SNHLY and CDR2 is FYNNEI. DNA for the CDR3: TGTGCCAGCAGCGTCACTGATCCCACAACCCTCTCTGGAAACACCATATATTTT. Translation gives CASSVTDPTTLSGNTIYF.

The CDR3 DNA is TGTGCCAGCAGTTTTGGGTTGATGAGGTATGGCTACACCTTC. It encodes CASSFGLMRYGYTF. The J gene is TRBJ1-2, the V gene TRBV28, with D uncertain. Germline CDR1 reads MDHEN; CDR2 reads SYDVKM. This CDR3 region has 14 residues. V was shortened by 3 bases and J by 5 bases, with 13 bases between the two germline ends.

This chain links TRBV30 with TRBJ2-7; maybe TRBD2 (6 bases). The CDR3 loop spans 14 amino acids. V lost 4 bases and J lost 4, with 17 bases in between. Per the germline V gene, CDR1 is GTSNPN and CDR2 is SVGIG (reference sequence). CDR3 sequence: CAWKLAPGDYEQYF. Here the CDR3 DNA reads TGTGCCTGGAAGCTGGCTCCGGGGGATTACGAGCAGTACTTC.

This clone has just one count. This CDR3 is CASSQDGDEQYF. CDR3 nucleotide sequence: TGTGCCAGCAGTCAGGACGGAGACGAGCAGTACTTC. V usage is TRBV5-6 and J usage is TRBJ2-7, with unresolved D. The CDR3 covers 12 residues. The V gene's germline CDR1 is SGHDT and CDR2 YYEEEE. The V end lost 5 bases, the J end lost 5 bases, and 11 bases lay between the germline ends.

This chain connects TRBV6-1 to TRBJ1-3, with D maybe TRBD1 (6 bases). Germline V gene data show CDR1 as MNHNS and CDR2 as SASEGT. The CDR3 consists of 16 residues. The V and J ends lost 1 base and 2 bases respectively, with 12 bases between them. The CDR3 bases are TGTGCCAGCAGTGAAGGGTCTGAGGGGGCTGGAAACACCATATATTTT. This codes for CASSEGSEGAGNTIYF.

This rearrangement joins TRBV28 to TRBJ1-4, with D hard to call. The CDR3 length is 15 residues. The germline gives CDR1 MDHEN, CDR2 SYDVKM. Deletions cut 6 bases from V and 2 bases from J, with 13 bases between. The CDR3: CASSPRGSTNEKLFF. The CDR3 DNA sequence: TGTGCCAGCAGCCCGCGCGGATCCACTAATGAAAAACTGTTTTTT.

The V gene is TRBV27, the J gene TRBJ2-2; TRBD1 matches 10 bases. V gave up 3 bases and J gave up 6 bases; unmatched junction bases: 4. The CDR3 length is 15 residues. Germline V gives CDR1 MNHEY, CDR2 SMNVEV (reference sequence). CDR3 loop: CASSFTGQGPGELFF. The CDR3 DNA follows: TGTGCCAGCAGTTTCACGGGACAGGGGCCCGGGGAGCTGTTTTTT.

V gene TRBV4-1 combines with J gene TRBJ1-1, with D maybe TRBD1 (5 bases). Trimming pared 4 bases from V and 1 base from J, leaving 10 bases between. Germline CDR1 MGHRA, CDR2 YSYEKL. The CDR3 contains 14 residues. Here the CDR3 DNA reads TGCGCCAGCAGCCTAAGGGGTGGGAACACTGAAGCTTTCTTT. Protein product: CASSLRGGNTEAFF.

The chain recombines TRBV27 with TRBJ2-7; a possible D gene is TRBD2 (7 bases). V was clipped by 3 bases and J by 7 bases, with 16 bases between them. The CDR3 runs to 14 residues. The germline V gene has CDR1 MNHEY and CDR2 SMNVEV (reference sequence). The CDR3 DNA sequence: TGTGCCAGCAGTTTTGGGGGGGCGCCGGGGGAGCAGTACTTC. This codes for CASSFGGAPGEQYF.

The CDR3 spells CASSAITGAREYEQYF. The CDR3 bases are TGTGCCAGCAGTGCGATAACCGGGGCCCGGGAGTACGAGCAGTACTTC. The rearrangement links TRBV2 to TRBJ2-7; possibly TRBD2 for D (6 bases). Germline V lookup: CDR1 SNHLY, CDR2 FYNNEI. This CDR3 is built from 16 residues. Trimming took off 4 bases at V and 4 bases at J, with 20 bases between the two ends.

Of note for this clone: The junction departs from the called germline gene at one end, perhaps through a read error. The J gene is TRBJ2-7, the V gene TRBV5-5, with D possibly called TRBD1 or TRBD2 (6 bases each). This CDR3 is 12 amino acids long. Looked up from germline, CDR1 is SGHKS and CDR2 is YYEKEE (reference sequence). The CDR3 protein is CEQDSGFHEQYF. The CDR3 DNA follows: TGCGAACAGGACAGCGGGTTCCACGAGCAGTACTTC. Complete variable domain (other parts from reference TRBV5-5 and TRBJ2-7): DAGVTQSPTHLIKTRGQQVTLRCSPISGHKSVSWYQQVLGQGPQFIFQYYEKEERGRGNFPDRFSARQFPNYSSELNVNALLLGDSALYLCEQDSGFHEQYFGPGTRLTVT.

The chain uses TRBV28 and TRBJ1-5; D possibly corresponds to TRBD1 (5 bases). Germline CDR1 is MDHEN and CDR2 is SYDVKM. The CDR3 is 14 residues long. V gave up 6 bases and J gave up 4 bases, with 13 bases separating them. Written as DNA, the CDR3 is TGTGCCAGCAGCCCAGGGCTAGAGAATCAGCCCCAGCATTTT. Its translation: CASSPGLENQPQHF.

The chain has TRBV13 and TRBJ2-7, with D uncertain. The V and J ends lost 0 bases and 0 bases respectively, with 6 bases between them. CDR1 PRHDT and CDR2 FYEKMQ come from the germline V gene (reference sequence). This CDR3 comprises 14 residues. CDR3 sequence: CASSLGKSSYEQYF. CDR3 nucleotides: TGTGCCAGCAGCTTAGGTAAAAGCTCCTACGAGCAGTACTTC.

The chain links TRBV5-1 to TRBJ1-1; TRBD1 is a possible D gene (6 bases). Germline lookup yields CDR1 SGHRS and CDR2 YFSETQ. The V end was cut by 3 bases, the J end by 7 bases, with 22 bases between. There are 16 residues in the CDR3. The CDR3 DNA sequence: TGCGCCAGCAGCTCGACGGGGGCCCGAGAGTATGATGAAGCTTTCTTT. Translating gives CASSSTGAREYDEAFF.

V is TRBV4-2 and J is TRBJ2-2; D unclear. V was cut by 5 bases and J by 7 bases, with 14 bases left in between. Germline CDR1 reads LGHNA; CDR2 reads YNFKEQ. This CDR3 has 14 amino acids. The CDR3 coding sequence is TGTGCCAGCAGCTTGCGAGCGTCAATCGGGGAGCTGTTTTTT. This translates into CASSLRASIGELFF.

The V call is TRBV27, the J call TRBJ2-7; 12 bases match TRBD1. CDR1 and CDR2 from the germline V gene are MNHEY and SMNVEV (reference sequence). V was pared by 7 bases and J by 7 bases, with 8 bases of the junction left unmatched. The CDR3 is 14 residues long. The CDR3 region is CASTLGQGAREQYF. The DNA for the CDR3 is TGTGCCAGCACCCTGGGACAGGGGGCGCGGGAGCAGTACTTC.

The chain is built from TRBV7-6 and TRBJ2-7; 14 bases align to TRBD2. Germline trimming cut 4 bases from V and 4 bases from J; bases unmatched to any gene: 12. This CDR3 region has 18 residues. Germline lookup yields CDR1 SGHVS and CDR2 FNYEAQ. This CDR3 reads CASSSNIRLAGGPYEQYF. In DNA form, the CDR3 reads TGTGCCAGCAGCTCCAATATCAGACTAGCGGGAGGGCCTTACGAGCAGTACTTC.

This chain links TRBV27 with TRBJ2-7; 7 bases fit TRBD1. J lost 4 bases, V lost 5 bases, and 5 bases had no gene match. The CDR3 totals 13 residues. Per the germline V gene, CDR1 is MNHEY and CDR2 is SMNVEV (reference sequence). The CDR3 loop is CASSGNRGYEQYF. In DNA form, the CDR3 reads TGTGCCAGCAGTGGGAACAGGGGTTACGAGCAGTACTTC.